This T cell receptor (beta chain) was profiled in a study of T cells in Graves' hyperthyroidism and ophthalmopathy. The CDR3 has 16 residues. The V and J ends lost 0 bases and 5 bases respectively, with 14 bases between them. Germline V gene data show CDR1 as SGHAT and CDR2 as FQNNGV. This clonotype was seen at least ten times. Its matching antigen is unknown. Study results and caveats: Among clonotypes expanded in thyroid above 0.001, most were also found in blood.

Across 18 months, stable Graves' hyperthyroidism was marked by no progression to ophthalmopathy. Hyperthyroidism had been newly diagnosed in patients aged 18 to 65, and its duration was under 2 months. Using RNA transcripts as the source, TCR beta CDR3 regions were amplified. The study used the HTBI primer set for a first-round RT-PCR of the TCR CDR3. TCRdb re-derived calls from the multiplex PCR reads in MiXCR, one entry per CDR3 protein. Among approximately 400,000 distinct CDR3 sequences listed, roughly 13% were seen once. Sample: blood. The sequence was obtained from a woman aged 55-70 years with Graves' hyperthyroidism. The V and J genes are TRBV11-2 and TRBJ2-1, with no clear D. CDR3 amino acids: CASSLEAWRSNNEQFF. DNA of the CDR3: TGTGCCAGCAGCTTAGAGGCCTGGAGAAGTAACAATGAGCAGTTCTTC.